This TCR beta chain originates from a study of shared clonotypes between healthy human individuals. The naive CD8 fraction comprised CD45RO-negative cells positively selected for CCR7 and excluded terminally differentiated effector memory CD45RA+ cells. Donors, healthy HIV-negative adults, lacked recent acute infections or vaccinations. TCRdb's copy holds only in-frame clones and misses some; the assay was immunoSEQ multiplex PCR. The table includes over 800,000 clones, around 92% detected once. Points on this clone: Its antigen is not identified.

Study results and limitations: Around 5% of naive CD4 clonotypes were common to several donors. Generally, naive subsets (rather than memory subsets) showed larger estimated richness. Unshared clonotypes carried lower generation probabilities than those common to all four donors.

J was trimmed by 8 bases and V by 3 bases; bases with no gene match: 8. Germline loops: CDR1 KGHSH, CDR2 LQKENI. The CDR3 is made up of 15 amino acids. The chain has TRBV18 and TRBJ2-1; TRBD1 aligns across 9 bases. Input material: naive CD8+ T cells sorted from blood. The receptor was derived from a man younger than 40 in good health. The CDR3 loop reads CASSPGTGFPDEQFF. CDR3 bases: TGTGCCAGCTCACCCGGGACAGGGTTTCCCGATGAGCAGTTCTTC.